This T cell receptor (beta chain) was obtained from a study of blood T cell repertoires in COVID-19. The Seattle site enrolled patients during active infection and followed them longitudinally. Original processing notes: Quantification of nucleated cells was approximated via reference gene primer amplification. Generated by immunoSEQ multiplex PCR, the TCRdb table keeps only in-frame clones and is missing some. D and trimming come from the DNA, and the V and J calls and clone size come from that table. The sample has under 450,000 clones; 88% are singletons. This CDR3 comprises 16 residues. The ends lost 3 bases at V and 8 bases at J; junction bases unmatched: 12. The germline V gene encodes CDR1 LNHDA and CDR2 SQIVND (reference sequence).

Source material: peripheral blood. The genes are TRBV19 and TRBJ1-2; 10 bases match TRBD1. The TCR originated in a woman between 45 and 60 years old with COVID-19, enrolled during active disease. The CDR3 region has the DNA TGTGCCAGTAGTATGACAAAAACGGGACAGGGGAGCGGCTACACCTTC. Protein sequence: CASSMTKTGQGSGYTF.